Following are 9 T cell receptor beta chains from one sample sequenced in a study of blood T cell repertoires in COVID-19. Repertoires were generated with immunoSEQ multiplex PCR, while TCRdb's copy carries only in-frame clones and drops some. The sample yields about 190,000 clones, 80% seen once. The sample consisted of peripheral blood. These receptors all stem from a man between 60 and 70 years old with acute or convalescent COVID-19.

The V call is TRBV19, the J call TRBJ2-1; a weak D match, TRBD2 (6 bases). Trimming cost V 4 bases and J 4 bases, with 8 bases left between them. Germline V lookup: CDR1 LNHDA, CDR2 SQIVND (reference sequence). CDR3 length: 13 amino acids. In nucleotides, the CDR3 is TGTGCCAGTAGTACCGGACTATACAATGAGCAGTTCTTC. Translated, it gives CASSTGLYNEQFF.

The chain uses TRBV5-4 and TRBJ2-1, with 7 bases identical to TRBD2. The J segment lost 9 bases and the V segment lost 3 bases, leaving 12 bases of the junction unmatched. Germline CDR1 is SGHNT and CDR2 is YYREEE (reference sequence). The CDR3 is 15 amino acids. CDR3 loop: CASSYQSMGGGEQFF. The CDR3 bases are TGTGCCAGCAGCTATCAAAGCATGGGCGGGGGTGAGCAGTTCTTC.

This clone has only a few counts. This chain uses TRBV14 with TRBJ2-1; D uncertain. V dropped 4 bases and J dropped 5 bases, with 12 bases sitting between them. The CDR3 sequence is 14 residues long. CDR1 is SGHDN, CDR2 FVKESK, per germline. Written as DNA, the CDR3 is TGTGCCAGCAGCCCCACCAGCGTGAACAATGAGCAGTTCTTC. This sequence encodes CASSPTSVNNEQFF.

The chain couples TRBV19 to TRBJ1-3; D not certain. The CDR3 is 15 amino acids. V lost 3 bases and J 1 base, leaving 10 bases between the germline ends. The germline V gene encodes CDR1 LNHDA and CDR2 SQIVND (reference sequence). The CDR3 here is CASSISGMSGNTIYF. Written as DNA, the CDR3 is TGTGCCAGTAGTATTTCGGGGATGTCTGGAAACACCATATATTTT.

The chain carries TRBV5-5 and TRBJ2-7; D gene ambiguous. V was cut by 0 bases and J by 0 bases, with 7 bases left in between. Germline assignment: CDR1 SGHKS and CDR2 YYEKEE (reference sequence). The CDR3 extends over 14 amino acids. CDR3: CASSLDSHSYEQYF. Here the CDR3 DNA reads TGTGCCAGCAGCTTGGACAGCCACTCCTACGAGCAGTACTTC. Full variable domain (outside the CDR3, taken from reference TRBV5-5 and TRBJ2-7): DAGVTQSPTHLIKTRGQQVTLRCSPISGHKSVSWYQQVLGQGPQFIFQYYEKEERGRGNFPDRFSARQFPNYSSELNVNALLLGDSALYLCASSLDSHSYEQYFGPGTRLTVT.

This chain uses TRBV6-5 with TRBJ2-1; TRBD2 matches at 8 bases. This CDR3 is 15 amino acids long. The J segment lost 8 bases and the V segment lost 10 bases, leaving 16 bases of the junction unmatched. Germline CDR1 and CDR2: MNHEY and SVGAGI. The CDR3: CATPCRGGDFDEQFF. The CDR3 bases are TGTGCCACCCCATGCCGGGGGGGCGATTTTGATGAGCAGTTCTTC.

V usage is TRBV15 and J usage is TRBJ1-5; D unresolved. The CDR3 is made up of 14 amino acids. CDR1 is LNHNV, CDR2 YYDKDF, per germline (reference sequence). Trimming took 0 bases from V and 11 from J, leaving 14 bases between them. In DNA, the CDR3 is TGTGCCACCAGCAGAGATAAGGGAGGGTGGGCCCAGCATTTT. Translated: CATSRDKGGWAQHF. The variable domain in full, with the rest retrieved from reference TRBV15 and TRBJ1-5, is DAMVIQNPRYQVTQFGKPVTLSCSQTLNHNVMYWYQQKSSQAPKLLFHYYDKDFNNEADTPDNFQSRRPNTSFCFLDIRSPGLGDTAMYLCATSRDKGGWAQHFGDGTRLSIL.

As for this clone: The sample has other DNA sequences that encode this CDR3 too. The V call is TRBV19, the J call TRBJ1-1; D perhaps matches TRBD1 (5 bases). Per the germline V gene, CDR1 is LNHDA and CDR2 is SQIVND (reference sequence). There are 14 residues in the CDR3. The V end was cut by 3 bases, the J end by 1 base, with 9 bases between. The CDR3 nucleotides read TGTGCCAGTAGTATTGGGCAGGGGAACACTGAAGCTTTCTTT. Its protein product is CASSIGQGNTEAFF.

This chain connects TRBV6-1 to TRBJ2-4; 7 bases match TRBD1. CDR3 length: 13 residues. V was clipped by 3 bases and J by 6 bases; unmatched bases: 2. Germline CDR1 is MNHNS and CDR2 is SASEGT. CDR3 loop: CASSEDRLNIQYF. The CDR3 bases are TGTGCCAGCAGTGAGGACAGGTTAAACATTCAGTACTTC.